This passage covers 27 T cell receptor beta chains from one sample sequenced in a study of graft-versus-host responses after intestinal transplantation. The data were produced by immunoSEQ multiplex PCR, yet TCRdb's version contains in-frame clones alone and is incomplete. The sample contains around 18,000 clones, 88% of which appear only once. The specimen comprised PBMCs, sampled approximately 110 days after intestinal transplant. The source of these receptors is a human patient who received an intestinal transplant, so some T cells may come from the graft donor.

This chain links TRBV6-5 with TRBJ1-5; D is unclear. The CDR3 sequence is 13 residues long. Germline CDR1 MNHEY, CDR2 SVGAGI. Trimming stripped 6 bases from V and 6 bases from J, with 12 bases between. CDR3 nucleotides: TGTGCCAGCAGCACCCCCTCGGGTCAGCCCCAGCATTTT. It is translated as CASSTPSGQPQHF.

This chain uses TRBV4-1 with TRBJ1-1; 7 bases are shared with TRBD1. The CDR3 has 15 residues. CDR1 MGHRA and CDR2 YSYEKL come from the germline V gene. Trimming at V came to 4 bases and at J to 1 base, leaving 6 bases not matched to a gene. The CDR3 loop reads CASSRDRDRNTEAFF. CDR3 sequence (DNA): TGCGCCAGCAGCCGGGACCGGGACAGGAACACTGAAGCTTTCTTT.

This clone was observed a single time. V gene TRBV5-6 combines with J gene TRBJ2-1; D remains ambiguous. The CDR3 covers 14 residues. V was trimmed by 4 bases and J by 3 bases, leaving 11 bases between them. CDR1 and CDR2 (germline): SGHDT, YYEEEE. The CDR3 sequence is CASSPRWNYNEQFF. The CDR3, as DNA: TGTGCCAGCAGCCCGCGTTGGAACTACAATGAGCAGTTCTTC. Looking up the rest from reference TRBV5-6 and TRBJ2-1 gives the full variable domain: DAGVTQSPTHLIKTRGQQVTLRCSPKSGHDTVSWYQQALGQGPQFIFQYYEEEERQRGNFPDRFSGHQFPNYSSELNVNALLLGDSALYLCASSPRWNYNEQFFGPGTRLTVL.

This clone showed up just a few times. The gene calls are TRBV7-2 and TRBJ2-3; TRBD1 matches at 10 bases. The germline V gene has CDR1 SGHTA and CDR2 FQGNSA. After removal of 5 bases from V and 2 bases from J, the junction contained 13 bases not matched to a gene. The CDR3 has 18 amino acids. DNA for the CDR3: TGTGCCAGCAGCCAACCATTGCCCGGGACAGGGGCCACAGATACGCAGTATTTT. Amino acids: CASSQPLPGTGATDTQYF.

This clone appeared a few times. The chain couples TRBV30 to TRBJ1-1, with a possible D match to TRBD1 (6 bases). The length of the CDR3 is 16 residues. CDR1 GTSNPN and CDR2 SVGIG come from the germline V gene (reference sequence). The germline V and J ends were trimmed by 2 bases and 2 bases, with 18 bases remaining between them. CDR3: CAWSPGTLSVNTEAFF. The DNA of the CDR3 is TGTGCCTGGAGTCCCGGGACACTGAGCGTAAACACTGAAGCTTTCTTT.

CDR3 in DNA: TGCGCCAGCGGATATCAGCCCCAGCATTTT. Translating it yields CASGYQPQHF. The chain has TRBV23-1 and TRBJ1-5; D not resolved. TRBV23-1 is sorted into the ORF group, with uncertain function. V was cut by 8 bases and J by 5 bases, with 4 bases left in between. This CDR3 has 10 amino acids.

This clone was picked up a small number of times. The rearrangement links TRBV6-1 to TRBJ1-3; TRBD1 matches at 11 bases. Germline V gene sequence: CDR1 MNHNS, CDR2 SASEGT. The CDR3 covers 15 residues. V lost 1 base, J lost 4 bases, and 0 bases stayed unmatched. The CDR3 nucleotides are TGTGCCAGCAGTGAAGGGACAGGGGGCGGAAACACCATATATTTT. The encoded protein is CASSEGTGGGNTIYF.

Of note for this clone: Other DNA sequences in this sample translate to the same CDR3. The chain combines TRBV27 with TRBJ1-5; D unresolved. The V end lost 2 bases, the J end lost 2 bases, and 7 bases lay between the germline ends. The CDR3 consists of 14 residues. Per the germline V gene, CDR1 is MNHEY and CDR2 is SMNVEV (reference sequence). In DNA, the CDR3 is TGTGCCAGCAGTTTACGGCAGGGCAATCAGCCCCAGCATTTT. It codes for CASSLRQGNQPQHF.

The V and J genes are TRBV6-1 and TRBJ1-1, with 7 positions matching TRBD1. The CDR3 is 16 amino acids. CDR1 MNHNS and CDR2 SASEGT come from the germline V gene. Losses at the gene ends were 0 bases for V and 0 bases for J; bases not matched to a gene: 4. CDR3 sequence: CASSEAVGQVNTEAFF. Here the CDR3 DNA reads TGTGCCAGCAGTGAAGCCGTAGGACAGGTGAACACTGAAGCTTTCTTT.

This clone was recorded a few times. The CDR3 loop is CASSELAGAPDTQYF. The CDR3 DNA sequence: TGTGCCAGCAGTGAACTAGCGGGAGCCCCAGATACGCAGTATTTT. The chain uses TRBV6-4 and TRBJ2-3, with 11 bases lining up with TRBD2. There are 15 residues in the CDR3. The germline CDR1 and CDR2 sequences are MRHNA and SNTAGT. V was pared by 3 bases and J by 4 bases, with 3 bases of the junction left unmatched.

This chain uses TRBV11-2 with TRBJ2-3; D might be TRBD1 or TRBD2, each matching 5 bases. Per germline, CDR1 SGHAT and CDR2 FQNNGV. V lost 4 bases and J lost 2, with 16 bases in between. This CDR3 is built from 16 residues. The CDR3 is CASSSSRDGITDTQYF. The CDR3 nucleotides read TGTGCCAGCAGCTCCTCACGGGACGGAATCACAGATACGCAGTATTTT.

J is TRBJ2-7 and V is TRBV21-1; TRBD1, the table's D call, was not compared with the DNA. TRBV21-1 is annotated as a pseudogene. The CDR3 contains 16 residues. The CDR3 protein is CASSPDMLHVLDEQYF. The CDR3 DNA reads as TGTGCCAGCAGCCCAGACATGCTACACGTGTTAGACGAGCAGTACTTC.

V gene TRBV11-2 combines with J gene TRBJ1-4; D perhaps matches TRBD1 (5 bases). CDR1 is SGHAT and CDR2 is FQNNGV in the germline V gene. The CDR3 contains 14 residues. V was shortened by 5 bases and J by 8 bases, with 15 bases between the two germline ends. CDR3 loop: CASSPDTRREKLFF. The CDR3 bases are TGTGCCAGCAGCCCGGACACCCGAAGGGAAAAACTGTTTTTT.

The V gene is TRBV6-4, the J gene TRBJ2-3, with TRBD2 matching 8 bases. Per the germline V gene, CDR1 is MRHNA and CDR2 is SNTAGT. The V gene end was trimmed by 3 bases and the J gene end by 1 base; junction bases not matched to a gene: 0. CDR3 length: 14 amino acids. DNA of the CDR3: TGTGCCAGCAGTGAAGCGGGAGGCACAGATACGCAGTATTTT. The encoded protein is CASSEAGGTDTQYF.

The chain recombines TRBV7-2 with TRBJ1-5, with a weak D call TRBD1 (6 bases). Germline V CDR1 and CDR2: SGHTA, FQGNSA. Trimming cost V 2 bases and J 8 bases, with 10 bases left between them. This CDR3 region has 13 residues. The CDR3 DNA is TGTGCCAGCAGCTTATACAGGGCGGAGCCCCAGCATTTT. Protein sequence: CASSLYRAEPQHF. Looking up the rest from reference TRBV7-2 and TRBJ1-5 gives the full variable domain: GAGVSQSPSNKVTEKGKDVELRCDPISGHTALYWYRQSLGQGLEFLIYFQGNSAPDKSGLPSDRFSAERTGGSVSTLTIQRTQQEDSAVYLCASSLYRAEPQHFGDGTRLSIL.

The chain joins TRBV5-1 to TRBJ1-6; maybe TRBD1 (5 bases). Germline-derived CDR1 and CDR2 are SGHRS and YFSETQ. V shed 3 bases and J shed 3 bases, with 10 bases lying between them. The length of the CDR3 is 15 residues. CDR3 in DNA: TGCGCCAGCAGCTGGACTGACAGCTATAATTCACCCCTCCACTTT. It is translated as CASSWTDSYNSPLHF.

This chain connects TRBV14 to TRBJ1-2; D perhaps matches TRBD1 (6 bases). There are 13 residues in the CDR3. Trimming stripped 4 bases from V and 4 bases from J, with 10 bases between. Germline assignment: CDR1 SGHDN and CDR2 FVKESK. The CDR3: CASSPQGVYGYTF. The CDR3 coding sequence is TGTGCCAGCAGCCCACAGGGCGTCTATGGCTACACCTTC.

The chain uses TRBV5-6 and TRBJ1-1; unclear D gene. CDR1 and CDR2 from the germline V gene are SGHDT and YYEEEE. With 4 bases removed from V and 2 bases from J, the gap between germline ends came to 9 bases. CDR3 size: 13 residues. CDR3 in amino acids: CASSLFINTEAFF. CDR3 DNA sequence: TGTGCCAGCAGCCTGTTCATAAACACTGAAGCTTTCTTT.

As DNA, the CDR3 is TGTGCCAGCGGGTCAACTAGCGGGAGTTACCAAGAGACCCAGTACTTC. Protein sequence: CASGSTSGSYQETQYF. The chain has TRBV28 and TRBJ2-5, with 11 bases matching TRBD2. The CDR3 sequence is 16 residues long. Germline assignment: CDR1 MDHEN and CDR2 SYDVKM. Trimming took 8 bases from V and 0 from J; bases not matched to a gene: 8.

The J gene is TRBJ1-5, the V gene TRBV6-6; tentatively, D is TRBD1 (6 bases). Between the trimmed V and J ends, which lost 11 bases and 4 bases, there was a span of 9 bases. Germline CDR1 MNHNY, CDR2 SVGAGI (reference sequence). CDR3 length equals 11 residues. CDR3 amino acids: CAAGANQPQHF. In DNA form, the CDR3 reads TGTGCCGCGGGGGCGAATCAGCCCCAGCATTTT.

The V and J genes are TRBV7-6 and TRBJ1-1; 7 positions agree with TRBD1. V was pared by 5 bases and J by 2 bases, with 2 bases of the junction left unmatched. CDR3 length equals 13 residues. Germline V gene sequence: CDR1 SGHVS, CDR2 FNYEAQ. CDR3 sequence reads: CASSRTGNTEAFF. The CDR3 DNA is TGTGCCAGCAGCCGGACAGGCAACACTGAAGCTTTCTTT. The full variable domain, rest sourced from reference TRBV7-6 and TRBJ1-1, is GAGVSQSPRYKVTKRGQDVALRCDPISGHVSLYWYRQALGQGPEFLTYFNYEAQQDKSGLPNDRFSAERPEGSISTLTIQRTEQRDSAMYRCASSRTGNTEAFFGQGTRLTVV.

The V call is TRBV7-3, the J call TRBJ2-5, with TRBD1 matching over 8 bases. The J call could be wrong; TRBJ2-7 is a better fit for the DNA end. Germline values: CDR1 SGHTA, CDR2 FQGTGA. The CDR3 extends over 12 amino acids. CDR3 region: CASSSGQGEQYF. The CDR3 nucleotides are TGTGCCAGCAGCTCTGGACAGGGCGAGCAGTACTTC.

The V gene is TRBV5-4, the J gene TRBJ2-7; 9 nucleotides line up with TRBD1. The V and J ends lost 2 bases and 10 bases, in that order; junction bases with no gene match: 10. The CDR3 contains 14 residues. In germline, CDR1 is SGHNT, CDR2 YYREEE (reference sequence). CDR3 in amino acids: CASSFETGQGGQYF. CDR3 nucleotide sequence: TGTGCCAGCAGCTTCGAAACGGGACAGGGCGGACAGTACTTC.

This rearrangement joins TRBV7-8 to TRBJ1-1; D not certain. V was cut by 2 bases and J by 4 bases, with 5 bases left in between. CDR3 length: 12 residues. The germline V gene encodes CDR1 SGHVS and CDR2 FQNEAQ. CDR3 bases: TGTGCCAGCAGCTTAAGTTCCACTGAAGCTTTCTTT. This codes for CASSLSSTEAFF.

The rearrangement joins TRBV28 to TRBJ2-7; D possibly corresponds to TRBD2 (6 bases). The CDR3 consists of 14 residues. V lost 2 bases, J lost 6 bases, and 14 bases lay in between. The germline gives CDR1 MDHEN, CDR2 SYDVKM. The CDR3 nucleotides are TGTGCCAGCAGTTTAAGTACAAACGGGGGCGAGCAGTACTTC. Residues: CASSLSTNGGEQYF.

This clone has only a few counts. V is TRBV11-3 and J is TRBJ2-3; D is ambiguous. Trimming removed 2 bases from V and 0 bases from J, with 3 bases in between. The CDR3 consists of 13 residues. Germline CDR1 SGHNT, CDR2 YENEEA. Here the CDR3 DNA reads TGTGCCAGCAGCTTAAGCAGCACAGATACGCAGTATTTT. Residues: CASSLSSTDTQYF.

CDR3 nucleotides: TGCGCCAGCAGCCTCAAGGTAGGAACCAGCTACGAGCAGTACTTC. Protein product: CASSLKVGTSYEQYF. The V and J genes are TRBV5-1 and TRBJ2-7; the D is unclear. Germline V lookup: CDR1 SGHRS, CDR2 YFSETQ. With 4 bases removed from V and 3 bases from J, the gap between germline ends came to 17 bases. The CDR3 length is 15 residues.